This TCR beta chain stems from a study of blood T cell repertoires in COVID-19. Study as a whole: PBMCs, B-cell-depleted T cells, or T cells were the source of the cDNA or gDNA that made up the material.

Source study methods: Reference gene primer amplification gave nucleated cell count estimates. The assay was immunoSEQ multiplex PCR, and TCRdb's table has in-frame clones only and misses some. V and J calls and clone size follow that table, whereas D and trimming were derived from the DNA. Of some 670,000 clones in the sample, 85% to 90% were seen once. J gave up 5 bases and V 2 bases, and 9 bases lay outside the gene matches. Germline assignment: CDR1 SGDLS and CDR2 YYNGEE. The CDR3 sequence is 16 residues long. This chain joins TRBV9 and TRBJ2-1, with 8 bases matching TRBD1. The sequencing input was peripheral blood. The TCR sequence derives from a woman younger than 30 with acute or convalescent COVID-19. The CDR3 DNA reads TGTGCCAGCAGCGTGCCCCGGACAGGGTCTGACAATGAGCAGTTCTTC. It yields the protein CASSVPRTGSDNEQFF.